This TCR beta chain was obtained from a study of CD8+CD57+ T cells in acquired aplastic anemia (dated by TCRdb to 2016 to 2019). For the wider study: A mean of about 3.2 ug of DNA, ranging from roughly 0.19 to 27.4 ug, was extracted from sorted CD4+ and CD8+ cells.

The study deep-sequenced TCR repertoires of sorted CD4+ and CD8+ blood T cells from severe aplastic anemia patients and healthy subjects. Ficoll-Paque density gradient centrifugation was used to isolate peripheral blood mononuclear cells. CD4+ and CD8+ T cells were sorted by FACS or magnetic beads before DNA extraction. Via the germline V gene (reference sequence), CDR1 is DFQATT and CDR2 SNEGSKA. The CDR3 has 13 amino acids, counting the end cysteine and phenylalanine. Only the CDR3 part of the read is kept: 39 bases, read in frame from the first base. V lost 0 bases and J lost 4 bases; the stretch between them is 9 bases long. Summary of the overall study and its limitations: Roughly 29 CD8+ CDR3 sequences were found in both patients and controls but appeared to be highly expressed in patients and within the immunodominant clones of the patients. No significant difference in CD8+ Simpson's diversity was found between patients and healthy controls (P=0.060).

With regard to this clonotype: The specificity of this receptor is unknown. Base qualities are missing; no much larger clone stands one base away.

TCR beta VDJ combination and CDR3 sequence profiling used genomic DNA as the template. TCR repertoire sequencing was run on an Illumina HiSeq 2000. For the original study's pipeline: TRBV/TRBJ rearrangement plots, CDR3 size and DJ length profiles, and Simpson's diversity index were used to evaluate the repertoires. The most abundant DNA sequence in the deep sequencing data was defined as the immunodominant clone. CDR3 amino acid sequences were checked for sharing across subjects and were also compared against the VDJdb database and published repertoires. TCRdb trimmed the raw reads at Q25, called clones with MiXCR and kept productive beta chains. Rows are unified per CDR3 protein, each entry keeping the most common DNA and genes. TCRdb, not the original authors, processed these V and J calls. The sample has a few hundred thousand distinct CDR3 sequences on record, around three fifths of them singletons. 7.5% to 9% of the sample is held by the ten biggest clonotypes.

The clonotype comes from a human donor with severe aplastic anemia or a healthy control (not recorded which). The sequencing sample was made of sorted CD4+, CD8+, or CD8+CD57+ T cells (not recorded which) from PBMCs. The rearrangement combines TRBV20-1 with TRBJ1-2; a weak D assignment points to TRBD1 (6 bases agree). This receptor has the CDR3 CSARDTGTYGYTF. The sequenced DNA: TGCAGTGCTAGAGATACAGGGACCTATGGCTACACCTTC.